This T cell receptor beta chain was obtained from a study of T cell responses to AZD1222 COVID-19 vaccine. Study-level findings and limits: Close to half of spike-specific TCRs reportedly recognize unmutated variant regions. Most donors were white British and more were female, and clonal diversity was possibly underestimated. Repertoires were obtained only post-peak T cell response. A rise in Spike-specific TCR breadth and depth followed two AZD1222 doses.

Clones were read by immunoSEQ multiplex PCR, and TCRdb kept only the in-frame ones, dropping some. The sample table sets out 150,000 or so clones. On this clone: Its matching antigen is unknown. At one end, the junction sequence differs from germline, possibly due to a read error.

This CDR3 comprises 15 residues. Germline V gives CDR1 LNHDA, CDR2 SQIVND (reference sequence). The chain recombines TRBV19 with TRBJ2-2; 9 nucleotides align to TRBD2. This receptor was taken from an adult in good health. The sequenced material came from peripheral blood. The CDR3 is CASVTSGVYTGELFF. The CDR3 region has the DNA TGCGCCAGTGTGACTAGCGGAGTATACACCGGGGAGCTGTTTTTT.